The 9 T cell receptor beta chains presented below share a single source sample, sequenced in a study of Graves' ophthalmopathy and Graves' hyperthyroidism. RNA transcripts were the source from which TCR beta CDR3 regions were amplified. RT-PCR was first run with HTBI primers, then multiplex PCR in a second round. MiXCR, run by TCRdb on the multiplex PCR reads, gives a single entry per CDR3 protein. The sample has hundreds of thousands of distinct CDR3 sequences, roughly 21% seen once. What was sequenced was peripheral blood. Receptors originate from a woman aged 18-30 years with stable Graves' hyperthyroidism.

To note about this clonotype: One base away lies a much larger clone, so this may be a sequencing read error. This chain links TRBV6-1 with TRBJ1-5, with D unclear. The CDR3 totals 13 residues. The germline V gene has CDR1 MNHNS and CDR2 SASEGT. As DNA, the CDR3 is TGTGCCAGCAGGGATTTTCCGAGTCAGCCCCAGGATTTT. This translates into CASRDFPSQPQDF.

The genes are TRBV28 and TRBJ2-7; D unclear. The germline V and J ends were trimmed by 2 bases and 2 bases, with 16 bases remaining between them. The germline gives CDR1 MDHEN, CDR2 SYDVKM. The CDR3 has 16 residues. The CDR3 region has the DNA TGTGCCAGCAGTTTAACCCTGGCAGAACTTACCTACGAGCAGTACTTC. Translation: CASSLTLAELTYEQYF.

V gene TRBV6-1 combines with J gene TRBJ1-1, with D perhaps TRBD1 (6 bases). Germline V lookup: CDR1 MNHNS, CDR2 SASEGT. V lost 3 bases, J lost 11 bases, and 16 bases lay in between. The CDR3 spans 13 residues. The CDR3 DNA follows: TGTGCCAGCAGTGAGGACCGATACAGGGAGGCTTTCTTT. Encoded protein: CASSEDRYREAFF.

This clonotype was seen at least ten times. V is TRBV20-1 and J is TRBJ2-5, with D possibly being TRBD2 (6 bases). The V end lost 2 bases, the J end lost 4 bases, and 11 bases lay between the germline ends. Germline values: CDR1 DFQATT, CDR2 SNEGSKA (reference sequence). This CDR3 has 13 amino acids. CDR3 protein: CSARFRGIETQYF. The CDR3 DNA sequence: TGCAGTGCTAGATTCCGCGGGATAGAGACCCAGTACTTC.

This clonotype was seen repeatedly, ten times or more. V gene TRBV12-3 or TRBV12-4 combines with J gene TRBJ2-7; tentative D call: TRBD1 (5 bases). Trimming left V 4 bases short and J 2 bases short, with 12 bases between. The CDR3 totals 14 residues. The CDR3 region is CASSWGRPTYEQYF. The CDR3 DNA reads TGTGCCAGCAGTTGGGGCAGGCCTACCTACGAGCAGTACTTC.

The rearrangement links TRBV6-1 to TRBJ2-4; the match to TRBD1 covers 9 bases. The CDR3 length is 15 residues. Per the germline V gene, CDR1 is MNHNS and CDR2 is SASEGT. V shed 6 bases, J shed 1 base, and the junction held 4 bases outside the gene matches. CDR3 DNA: TGTGCCAGCAGCCTACAGGGGGCGGCCAAAAACATTCAGTACTTC. Translation: CASSLQGAAKNIQYF.

At least ten counts were recorded for this clonotype. The chain couples TRBV20-1 to TRBJ2-7; 9 bases match TRBD2. Looked up from germline, CDR1 is DFQATT and CDR2 is SNEGSKA (reference sequence). The trim removed 3 bases at V and 2 bases at J, leaving 5 bases unmatched. The CDR3 contains 14 residues. CDR3 loop: CSASVPSGTYEQYF. The DNA of the CDR3 is TGCAGTGCTAGTGTACCTAGCGGGACCTACGAGCAGTACTTC.

The J gene is TRBJ2-7, the V gene TRBV7-2; TRBD2 aligns across 10 bases. V trimming: 4 bases; J trimming: 4 bases; junction bases outside the gene matches: 7. From germline, CDR1 is SGHTA and CDR2 FQGNSA. This CDR3 comprises 15 residues. CDR3 sequence reads: CASSYQAGGPYEQYF. CDR3 DNA: TGTGCCAGCAGCTATCAAGCGGGAGGGCCTTACGAGCAGTACTTC.

This CDR3 is CASSRSMDGYTF. As DNA, the CDR3 is TGTGCCAGCAGTCGATCGATGGATGGCTACACCTTC. The chain employs TRBV12-3 or TRBV12-4 and TRBJ1-2; D not resolved. The CDR3 has 12 residues. Trimming stripped 5 bases from V and 6 bases from J, with 10 bases between.